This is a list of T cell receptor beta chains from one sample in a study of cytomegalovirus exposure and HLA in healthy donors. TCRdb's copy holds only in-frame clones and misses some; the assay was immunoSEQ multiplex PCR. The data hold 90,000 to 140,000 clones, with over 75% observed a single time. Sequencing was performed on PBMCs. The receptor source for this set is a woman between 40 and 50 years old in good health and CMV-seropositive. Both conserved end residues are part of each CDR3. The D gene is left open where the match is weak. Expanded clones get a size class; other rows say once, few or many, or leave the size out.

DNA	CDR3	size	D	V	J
TGTGCCAGTGATGGGTCCCCCGGAGGCAATGAGCAGTTCTTC	CASDGSPGGNEQFF	-	-	TRBV19	TRBJ2-1
TGTGCCAGCAGTGAATCACGGGGGTACACCGGGGAGCTGTTTTTT	CASSESRGYTGELFF	-	-	TRBV6-1	TRBJ2-2
TGTGCCATCAGTGAACCCGCGGGGGGTATTACCTACGAGCAGTACTTC	CAISEPAGGITYEQYF	-	TRBD2	TRBV10-3	TRBJ2-7
TGCGCCAGCAGCTTGGAGACTAGCGGGAGATCTGAGCAGTTCTTC	CASSLETSGRSEQFF	-	TRBD2	TRBV5-1	TRBJ2-1
TGTGCCAGCCTGGACAGCCCGAACACTGAAGCTTTCTTT	CASLDSPNTEAFF	few	-	TRBV6-5	TRBJ1-1
TGTGCCAGCAGCTTGAGGCAGGGGCCGTCGGAGACCCAGTACTTC	CASSLRQGPSETQYF	-	-	TRBV5-6	TRBJ2-5
TGCGCCAGCAGCCCGAAAGGCTACGAAACTAGCGGGAGAGGGTACGAGCAGTACTTC	CASSPKGYETSGRGYEQYF	-	TRBD2	TRBV5-1	TRBJ2-7
TGTGCCAGCAGTTTGGGACTAGCGGGAGGAGTATCCAATGAGCAGTTCTTC	CASSLGLAGGVSNEQFF	-	TRBD2	TRBV27	TRBJ2-1
TGCGCCAGCAGCCTGTGGAACACCGGGGAGCTGTTTTTT	CASSLWNTGELFF	-	-	TRBV5-1	TRBJ2-2
TGTGCCAGCAGCGCCGACTGGATGGGGGAGCTGTTTTTT	CASSADWMGELFF	once	-	TRBV9	TRBJ2-2
TGTGCCATCAGTGAGTCCCTAGCGGGGGGGCCCCAGTACTTC	CAISESLAGGPQYF	-	TRBD2	TRBV10-3	TRBJ2-5
TGTGCCAGCCAAAGAGGGGGGGCCGGGGAGCAGTTCTTC	CASQRGGAGEQFF	few	-	TRBV6-6	TRBJ2-1
TGTGCCAGCAGCGTCGGAGCCATTGGTGAGCAGTTCTTC	CASSVGAIGEQFF	few	-	TRBV9	TRBJ2-1
TGTGCCAGCAGCTTATATGGCGGCGCCTACGAGCAGTACTTC	CASSLYGGAYEQYF	-	-	TRBV7-2	TRBJ2-7
TGTGCCAGCAGCCAGGACCCCGTATCGGGGAGGAATGAAAAACTGTTTTTT	CASSQDPVSGRNEKLFF	-	-	TRBV4-2	TRBJ1-4
TGCGCCAGCAGCCAAGTCTTTCCGCCCAGCGGGAGGTCCCCAGGTACGCAGTATTTT	CASSQVFPPSGRSPGTQYF	-	TRBD2	TRBV4-1	TRBJ2-3
TGCGCCAGCAGCTCTGGGGGGGGCTCTGGAAACACCATATATTTT	CASSSGGGSGNTIYF	-	-	TRBV5-1	TRBJ1-3
TGTGCCAGTAGTCTGGAGCCCGGGACTAGGAATGAGCAGTTCTTC	CASSLEPGTRNEQFF	-	TRBD2	TRBV19	TRBJ2-1